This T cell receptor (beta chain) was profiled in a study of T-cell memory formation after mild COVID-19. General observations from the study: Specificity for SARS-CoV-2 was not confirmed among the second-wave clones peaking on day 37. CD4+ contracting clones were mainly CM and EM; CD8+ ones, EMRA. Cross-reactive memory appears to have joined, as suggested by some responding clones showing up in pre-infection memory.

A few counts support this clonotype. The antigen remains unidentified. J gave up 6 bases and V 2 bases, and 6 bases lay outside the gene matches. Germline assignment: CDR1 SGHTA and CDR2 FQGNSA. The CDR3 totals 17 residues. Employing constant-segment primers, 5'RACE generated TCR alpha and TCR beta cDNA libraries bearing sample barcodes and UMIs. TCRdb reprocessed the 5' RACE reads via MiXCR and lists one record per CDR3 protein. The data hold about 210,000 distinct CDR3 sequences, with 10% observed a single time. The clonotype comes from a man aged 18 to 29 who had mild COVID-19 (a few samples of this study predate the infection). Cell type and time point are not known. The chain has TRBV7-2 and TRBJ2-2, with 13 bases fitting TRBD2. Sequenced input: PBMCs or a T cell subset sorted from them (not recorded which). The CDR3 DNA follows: TGTGCCAGCAGCTTACAGGGACTAGCGGGGTATGCCGGGGAGCTGTTTTTT. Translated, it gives CASSLQGLAGYAGELFF. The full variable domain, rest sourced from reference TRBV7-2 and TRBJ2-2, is GAGVSQSPSNKVTEKGKDVELRCDPISGHTALYWYRQSLGQGLEFLIYFQGNSAPDKSGLPSDRFSAERTGGSVSTLTIQRTQQEDSAVYLCASSLQGLAGYAGELFFGEGSRLTVL.